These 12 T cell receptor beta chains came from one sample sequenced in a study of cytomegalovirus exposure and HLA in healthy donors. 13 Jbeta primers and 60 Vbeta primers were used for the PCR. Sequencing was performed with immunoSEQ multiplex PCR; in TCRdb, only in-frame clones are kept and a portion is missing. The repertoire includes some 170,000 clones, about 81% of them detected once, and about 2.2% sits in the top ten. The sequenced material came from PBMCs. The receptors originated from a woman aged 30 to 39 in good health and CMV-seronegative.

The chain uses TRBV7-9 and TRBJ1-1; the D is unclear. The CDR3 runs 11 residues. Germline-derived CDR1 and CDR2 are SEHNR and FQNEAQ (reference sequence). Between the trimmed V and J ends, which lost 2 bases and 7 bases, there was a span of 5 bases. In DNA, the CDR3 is TGTGCCAGCAGCTTAACAGTTGAAGCTTTCTTT. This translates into CASSLTVEAFF.

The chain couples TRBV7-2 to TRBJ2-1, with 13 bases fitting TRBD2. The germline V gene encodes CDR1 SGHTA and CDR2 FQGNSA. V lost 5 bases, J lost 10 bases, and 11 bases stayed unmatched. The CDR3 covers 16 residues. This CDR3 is CASSRGLAGAKGEQFF. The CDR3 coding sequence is TGTGCCAGCAGCCGAGGACTAGCGGGAGCCAAAGGGGAGCAGTTCTTC.

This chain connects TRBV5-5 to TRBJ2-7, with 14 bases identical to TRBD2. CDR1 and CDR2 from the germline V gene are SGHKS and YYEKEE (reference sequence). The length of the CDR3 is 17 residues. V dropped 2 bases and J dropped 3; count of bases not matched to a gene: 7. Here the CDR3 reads CASSFTRLAGGSYEQYF. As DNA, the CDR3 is TGTGCCAGCAGCTTCACTCGACTAGCGGGAGGGAGCTACGAGCAGTACTTC. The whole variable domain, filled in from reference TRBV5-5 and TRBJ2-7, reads DAGVTQSPTHLIKTRGQQVTLRCSPISGHKSVSWYQQVLGQGPQFIFQYYEKEERGRGNFPDRFSARQFPNYSSELNVNALLLGDSALYLCASSFTRLAGGSYEQYFGPGTRLTVT.

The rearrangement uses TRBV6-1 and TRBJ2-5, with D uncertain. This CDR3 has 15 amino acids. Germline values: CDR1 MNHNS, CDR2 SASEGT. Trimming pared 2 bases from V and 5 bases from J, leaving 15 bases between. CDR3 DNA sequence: TGTGCCAGCAGTGAATTATTGGGCGTTTCTGAGACCCAGTACTTC. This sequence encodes CASSELLGVSETQYF.

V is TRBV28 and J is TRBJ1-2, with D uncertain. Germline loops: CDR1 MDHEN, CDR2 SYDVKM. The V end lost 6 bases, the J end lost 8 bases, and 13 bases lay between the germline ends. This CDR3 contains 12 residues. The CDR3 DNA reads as TGTGCCAGCAGACTGAGCTCCGGGGGCTACACCTTC. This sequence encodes CASRLSSGGYTF.

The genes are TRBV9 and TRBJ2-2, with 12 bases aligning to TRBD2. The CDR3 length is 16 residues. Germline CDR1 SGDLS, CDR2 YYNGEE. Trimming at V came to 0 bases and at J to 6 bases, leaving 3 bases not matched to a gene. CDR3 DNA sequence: TGTGCCAGCAGCGTAGGGTCTAGCGGGAGGGCCGGGGAGCTGTTTTTT. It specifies CASSVGSSGRAGELFF.

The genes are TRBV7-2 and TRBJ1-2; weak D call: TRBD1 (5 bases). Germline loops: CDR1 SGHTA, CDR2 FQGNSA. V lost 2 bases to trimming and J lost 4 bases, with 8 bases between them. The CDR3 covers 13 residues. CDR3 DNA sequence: TGTGCCAGCAGCTTAAGCGGGGGCTATGGCTACACCTTC. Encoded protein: CASSLSGGYGYTF.

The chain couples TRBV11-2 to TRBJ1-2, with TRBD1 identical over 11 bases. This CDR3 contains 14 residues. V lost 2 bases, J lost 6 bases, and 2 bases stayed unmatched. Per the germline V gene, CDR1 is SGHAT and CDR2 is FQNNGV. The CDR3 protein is CASSLLGQGDGYTF. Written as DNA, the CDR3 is TGTGCCAGCAGCTTATTGGGACAGGGGGATGGCTACACCTTC. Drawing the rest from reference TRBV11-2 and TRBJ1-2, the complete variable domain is EAGVAQSPRYKIIEKRQSVAFWCNPISGHATLYWYQQILGQGPKLLIQFQNNGVVDDSQLPKDRFSAERLKGVDSTLKIQPAKLEDSAVYLCASSLLGQGDGYTFGSGTRLTVV.

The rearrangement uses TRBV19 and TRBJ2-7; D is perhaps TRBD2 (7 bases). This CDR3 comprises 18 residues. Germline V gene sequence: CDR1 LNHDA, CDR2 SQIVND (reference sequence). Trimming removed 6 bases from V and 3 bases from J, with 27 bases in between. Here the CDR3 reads CASRPPAGHPPKGYEQYF. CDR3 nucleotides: TGTGCCAGTAGGCCCCCAGCGGGACACCCTCCCAAGGGCTACGAGCAGTACTTC. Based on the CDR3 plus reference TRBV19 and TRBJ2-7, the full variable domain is DGGITQSPKYLFRKEGQNVTLSCEQNLNHDAMYWYRQDPGQGLRLIYYSQIVNDFQKGDIAEGYSVSREKKESFPLTVTSAQKNPTAFYLCASRPPAGHPPKGYEQYFGPGTRLTVT.

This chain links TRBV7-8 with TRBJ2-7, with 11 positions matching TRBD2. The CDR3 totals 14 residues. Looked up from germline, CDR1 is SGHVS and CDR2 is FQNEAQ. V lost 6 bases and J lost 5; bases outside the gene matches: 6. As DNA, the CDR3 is TGTGCCAGCAGATCAGGACTAGCGGGTCACGAGCAGTACTTC. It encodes CASRSGLAGHEQYF.

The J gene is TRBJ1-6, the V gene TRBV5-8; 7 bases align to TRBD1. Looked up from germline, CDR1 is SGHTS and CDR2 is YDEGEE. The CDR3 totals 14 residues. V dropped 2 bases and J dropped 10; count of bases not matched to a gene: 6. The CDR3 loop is CASSLDRAISPLHF. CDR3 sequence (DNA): TGTGCCAGCAGCTTAGACAGGGCCATATCACCCCTCCACTTT.

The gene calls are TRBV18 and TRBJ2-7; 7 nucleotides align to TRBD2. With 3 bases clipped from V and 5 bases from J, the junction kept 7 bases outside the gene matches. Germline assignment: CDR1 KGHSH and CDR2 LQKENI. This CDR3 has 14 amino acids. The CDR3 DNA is TGTGCCAGCTCACCGTACGGGAGGAGCGACGAGCAGTACTTC. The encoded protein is CASSPYGRSDEQYF.